The 8 T cell receptor beta chains in this list originate from one sample, sequenced in a study of identical twins. A single record per CDR3 protein comes from TCRdb applying MiXCR to the 5' RACE reads. The sample contains hundreds of thousands of distinct CDR3 sequences, 21% of which appear only once. The data were also submitted as part of a second study, on T cells expressing NK-cell markers.

The material sequenced was PBMCs. Source of these receptors: a woman between 18 and 30 years old in good health.

This clonotype has a count of ten or more. The chain carries TRBV7-9 and TRBJ2-3; 9 bases match TRBD2. Germline CDR1 SEHNR, CDR2 FQNEAQ (reference sequence). Trimming took 3 bases from V and 4 from J; bases not matched to a gene: 5. The CDR3 has 15 amino acids. DNA of the CDR3: TGTGCCAGCAGCTTTAGCGGGAGAACTCCAGATACGCAGTATTTT. This encodes CASSFSGRTPDTQYF.

The chain recombines TRBV4-3 with TRBJ2-2; 8 bases map to TRBD2. V was pared by 4 bases and J by 5 bases, with 9 bases of the junction left unmatched. Per the germline V gene, CDR1 is LGHNA and CDR2 is YSLEER. The CDR3 consists of 16 residues. In nucleotides, the CDR3 is TGCGCCAGCAGCCGAGAGCGGGAGACTATGACCGGGGAGCTGTTTTTT. Protein sequence: CASSRERETMTGELFF.

The chain recombines TRBV20-1 with TRBJ2-3; 7 bases match TRBD2. The CDR3 is 15 amino acids. Germline loops: CDR1 DFQATT, CDR2 SNEGSKA (reference sequence). V dropped 5 bases and J dropped 2; count of bases not matched to a gene: 10. DNA of the CDR3: TGCAGTGCTCGATACCGGGACTACCACACAGATACGCAGTATTTT. Amino acid sequence: CSARYRDYHTDTQYF.

This clonotype was recorded a few times. The rearrangement uses TRBV9 and TRBJ2-7; D is undetermined. This CDR3 comprises 14 residues. Looked up from germline, CDR1 is SGDLS and CDR2 is YYNGEE. Trimming left V 0 bases short and J 6 bases short, with 13 bases between. This chain's CDR3 is CASSVDGAFREQYF. The CDR3, as DNA: TGTGCCAGCAGCGTAGATGGAGCTTTTCGCGAGCAGTACTTC. Supplemented by reference TRBV9 and TRBJ2-7, the full variable domain reads DSGVTQTPKHLITATGQRVTLRCSPRSGDLSVYWYQQSLDQGLQFLIQYYNGEERAKGNILERFSAQQFPDLHSELNLSSLELGDSALYFCASSVDGAFREQYFGPGTRLTVT.

This chain connects TRBV6-1 to TRBJ2-7, with 8 nucleotides matching TRBD2. This CDR3 is 16 amino acids long. V lost 6 bases to trimming and J lost 7 bases; unmatched junction nucleotides: 17. Germline V gives CDR1 MNHNS, CDR2 SASEGT. The CDR3 DNA reads TGTGCCAGCAGGCCCGGGAGTACTAGCGGTCCCCTGGAGCAGTACTTC. This gives the protein CASRPGSTSGPLEQYF.

This chain joins TRBV6-5 and TRBJ2-1, with TRBD2 matching 12 bases. Trimming at V came to 2 bases and at J to 0 bases, leaving 5 bases not matched to a gene. The CDR3 totals 18 residues. The germline V gene encodes CDR1 MNHEY and CDR2 SVGAGI. The chain's CDR3 is CASSYSLAGGPSYNEQFF. The DNA of the CDR3 is TGTGCCAGCAGTTACAGTCTAGCGGGAGGGCCCTCCTACAATGAGCAGTTCTTC.

This clonotype showed up just a few times. The chain couples TRBV19 to TRBJ2-7; the match to TRBD1 covers 9 bases. This CDR3 comprises 13 residues. CDR1 and CDR2 from the germline V gene are LNHDA and SQIVND (reference sequence). V was clipped by 5 bases and J by 9 bases; unmatched bases: 8. The CDR3 nucleotides read TGTGCCAGTAGTCTCCGGGACAGGGCTCTGCAGTACTTC. Its translation is CASSLRDRALQYF.

The CDR3: CASSYGQGGTYEQYF. The CDR3 bases are TGTGCCAGCAGTTACGGACAGGGGGGAACCTACGAGCAGTACTTC. The gene calls are TRBV6-5 and TRBJ2-7; 10 bases line up with TRBD1. Per germline, CDR1 MNHEY and CDR2 SVGAGI. This CDR3 is built from 15 residues. J was trimmed by 2 bases and V by 2 bases; bases with no gene match: 3.